This is a list of T cell receptor beta chains from one sample in a study of cytomegalovirus exposure and HLA in healthy donors. Clones were read by immunoSEQ multiplex PCR, and TCRdb kept only the in-frame ones, dropping some. The sample consists of approximately 240,000 clones, approximately 80% of them appearing once. Sequencing was done on a sample of PBMCs. The receptors were sampled from a woman aged 40 to 49 in good health and CMV-seronegative. CDR3s include the opening cysteine and the closing phenylalanine or tryptophan.

v_call	j_call	cdr3_aa
TRBV28	TRBJ2-2	CATKGIAGGAGELFF
TRBV2	TRBJ1-5	CASSARQAAQPQHF
TRBV6-5	TRBJ2-5	CASSLPQGQGETQYF
TRBV7-2	TRBJ1-5	CASSQGVGQPQHF
TRBV19	TRBJ1-5	CASSMGPSRSNQPQHF
TRBV7-9	TRBJ2-7	CASSLRSGEKAEQYF
TRBV30	TRBJ1-1	CAWSMTGGTEAFF
TRBV18	TRBJ2-2	CASSPGTALTGELFF
TRBV7-2	TRBJ2-5	CASSPSLAGAKETQYF
TRBV6-5	TRBJ2-5	CASRRQDSGGSSQYF
TRBV5-4	TRBJ2-7	CASSHRGDSYEQYF
TRBV18	TRBJ2-7	CASSPEEASSYEQYF
TRBV30	TRBJ1-5	CAWSSYTNQPQHF
TRBV5-5	TRBJ1-5	CASSLAGGRSNQPQHF
TRBV9	TRBJ2-7	CASSKTGQGYEQYF
TRBV7-3	TRBJ2-5	CASSLGPGERETQYF
TRBV6-5	TRBJ2-3	CASSVQNTQYF
TRBV7-9	TRBJ2-3	CASILGTGRTDTQYF
TRBV4-3	TRBJ2-1	CASSQAGTGLYNEQFF
TRBV6-1	TRBJ1-3	CARRGGGRAGNTIYF
TRBV11-3	TRBJ1-5	CASSLGENQPQHF
TRBV2	TRBJ1-2	CASSDGDTRGYTF
TRBV27	TRBJ2-7	CASRGIGQAAYEQYF
TRBV7-6	TRBJ2-7	CASSSNRGPSYEQYF
TRBV5-1	TRBJ1-1	CASSEQGMNTEAFF
TRBV5-4	TRBJ2-3	CASSFGKPAGAISADTQYF
TRBV7-9	TRBJ2-1	CASSSRGGASYNEQFF
TRBV7-9	TRBJ1-4	CASSLAGGAINEKLFF
TRBV7-9	TRBJ1-5	CSSSLGGQPQHF
TRBV18	TRBJ2-2	CASSLGGHGELFF
TRBV5-1	TRBJ1-1	CASSPRPPLNTEAFF
TRBV5-1	TRBJ1-4	CASAISRTVKGNEKLFF
TRBV11-2	TRBJ2-1	CASSLDLRGEQFF
TRBV7-2	TRBJ2-7	CASSSWDSPYEQYF
TRBV2	TRBJ1-6	CASSVARGPYNSPLHF
TRBV7-9	TRBJ1-1	CSSSLYPTGRGTEAFF
TRBV2	TRBJ2-1	CASRRDRVLNEQFF
TRBV14	TRBJ1-1	CASSQEVHSSEAFF
TRBV7-9	TRBJ1-1	CASSLDGGAVNTEAFF
TRBV5-5	TRBJ1-1	CASSRQGGTEAFF
TRBV6-6	TRBJ2-5	CASSVGETQYF
TRBV7-9	TRBJ1-1	CASSLVRTVNTEAFF
TRBV7-9	TRBJ2-7	CASSAKSSYEQYF